The 24 T cell receptor beta chains listed next were all sequenced from one sample in a study of blood T cell repertoires in COVID-19. Method: immunoSEQ multiplex PCR; TCRdb's copy keeps in-frame clones and lacks some. This sample has approximately 240,000 clones; under 85% occur once, and the top ten carry 4% to 4.5%. The sample comprised peripheral blood. The source of these receptors is a woman aged 40 to 49 with active or convalescent COVID-19.

The V call is TRBV5-8, the J call TRBJ2-1, with D tentatively TRBD1 (5 bases). Trimming removed 3 bases at V and 10 bases at J, with 8 bases between. In germline, CDR1 is SGHTS, CDR2 YDEGEE. There are 11 residues in the CDR3. The CDR3 loop reads CASSWGAEQFF. CDR3 coding DNA: TGTGCCAGCAGCTGGGGCGCGGAGCAGTTCTTC.

The J gene is TRBJ1-1, the V gene TRBV9; 7 nucleotides align to TRBD1. Germline V gives CDR1 SGDLS, CDR2 YYNGEE. The J segment lost 13 bases and the V segment lost 3 bases, leaving 9 bases of the junction unmatched. The CDR3 has 12 amino acids. The DNA for the CDR3 is TGTGCCAGCAGCGCAGGGACAGCAGAGGTTTTCTTT. This translates into CASSAGTAEVFF. The entire variable domain, with the rest obtained from reference TRBV9 and TRBJ1-1, is as follows: DSGVTQTPKHLITATGQRVTLRCSPRSGDLSVYWYQQSLDQGLQFLIQYYNGEERAKGNILERFSAQQFPDLHSELNLSSLELGDSALYFCASSAGTAEVFFGQGTRLTVV.

CDR3 DNA sequence: TGTGCCAGCAGTTTATCCGCGGGGGGCATAGAGACCCAGTACTTC. This sequence encodes CASSLSAGGIETQYF. The rearrangement links TRBV27 to TRBJ2-5; 8 bases match TRBD2. The CDR3 is 15 residues long. Germline V lookup: CDR1 MNHEY, CDR2 SMNVEV (reference sequence). J gave up 4 bases and V 0 bases, and 4 bases lay outside the gene matches.

The chain uses TRBV5-5 and TRBJ1-2, with D unclear. Germline V gene data show CDR1 as SGHKS and CDR2 as YYEKEE (reference sequence). The CDR3 runs 16 residues. Deletions cut 3 bases from V and 0 bases from J, with 15 bases between. The CDR3 nucleotides are TGTGCCAGCAGCTCCTTTGGGCCGAAGGCTAACTATGGCTACACCTTC. As protein: CASSSFGPKANYGYTF.

V is TRBV11-3 and J is TRBJ2-3; TRBD2 might be the D (5 bases). The CDR3 covers 16 residues. V was pared by 1 base and J by 0 bases, with 11 bases between. The germline V gene encodes CDR1 SGHNT and CDR2 YENEEA. CDR3 nucleotides: TGTGCCAGCAGCTTAGGTGCGGGCCCTAGCACAGATACGCAGTATTTT. This encodes CASSLGAGPSTDTQYF.

The V gene is TRBV19, the J gene TRBJ2-3; D might be TRBD2 (5 bases). This CDR3 comprises 13 residues. Germline CDR1 is LNHDA and CDR2 is SQIVND (reference sequence). V lost 6 bases to trimming and J lost 1 base, with 8 bases between them. CDR3: CASRAAGTDTQYF. In DNA form, the CDR3 reads TGTGCCAGTAGAGCGGCTGGCACAGATACGCAGTATTTT. Drawing the rest from reference TRBV19 and TRBJ2-3, the complete variable domain is DGGITQSPKYLFRKEGQNVTLSCEQNLNHDAMYWYRQDPGQGLRLIYYSQIVNDFQKGDIAEGYSVSREKKESFPLTVTSAQKNPTAFYLCASRAAGTDTQYFGPGTRLTVL.

This chain uses TRBV28 with TRBJ1-5; the D gene is possibly TRBD1 (5 bases). Trimming left V 3 bases short and J 0 bases short, with 9 bases between. CDR1 and CDR2 (germline): MDHEN, SYDVKM. The CDR3 extends over 15 amino acids. CDR3 region: CASSFWGDSNQPQHF. The CDR3, as DNA: TGTGCCAGCAGTTTTTGGGGGGATAGCAATCAGCCCCAGCATTTT.

J is TRBJ1-1 and V is TRBV5-1; maybe TRBD1 (5 bases). Trimming pared 0 bases from V and 4 bases from J, leaving 13 bases between. Germline-derived CDR1 and CDR2 are SGHRS and YFSETQ. This CDR3 is 15 amino acids long. CDR3 bases: TGCGCCAGCAGCTTGGTCTTGGGGGAGGGCACTGAAGCTTTCTTT. Protein sequence: CASSLVLGEGTEAFF.

The chain links TRBV2 to TRBJ2-2; D is possibly TRBD2 (5 bases). The germline CDR1 and CDR2 sequences are SNHLY and FYNNEI. V dropped 7 bases and J dropped 2 bases, with 17 bases sitting between them. The CDR3 runs to 16 residues. CDR3 loop: CASTLEDLGNTGELFF. CDR3 DNA sequence: TGTGCCAGCACCCTGGAGGACTTGGGAAACACCGGGGAGCTGTTTTTT.

This sequence joins TRBV5-1 and TRBJ1-2, with D hard to call. Trimming stripped 0 bases from V and 4 bases from J, with 10 bases between. Germline V gene sequence: CDR1 SGHRS, CDR2 YFSETQ. This CDR3 is 14 amino acids long. This CDR3 is CASSLDTSAYGYTF. The CDR3 coding sequence is TGCGCCAGCAGCTTGGACACGTCCGCCTATGGCTACACCTTC.

The chain couples TRBV14 to TRBJ1-6; D uncertain. The CDR3 runs 16 residues. Trimming cost V 0 bases and J 7 bases, with 13 bases left between them. The germline gives CDR1 SGHDN, CDR2 FVKESK. CDR3: CASSQDHKSRNSPLHF. CDR3 nucleotides: TGTGCCAGCAGCCAAGACCACAAATCCCGCAATTCACCCCTCCACTTT.

Many counts were recorded for this clone. The V and J genes are TRBV11-2 and TRBJ2-2; D unresolved. CDR3 length: 11 amino acids. V was trimmed by 2 bases and J by 7 bases, leaving 2 bases between them. Germline V gene data show CDR1 as SGHAT and CDR2 as FQNNGV. The CDR3 coding sequence is TGTGCCAGCAGCTTATACGGGGAGCTGTTTTTT. It codes for CASSLYGELFF.

The J gene is TRBJ1-2, the V gene TRBV19; D is ambiguous. Trimming stripped 5 bases from V and 4 bases from J, with 17 bases between. Germline assignment: CDR1 LNHDA and CDR2 SQIVND (reference sequence). The CDR3 is 15 residues long. CDR3 in DNA: TGTGCCAGTAGTTCGCGACAAAATTATGGCTATGGCTACACCTTC. It translates to CASSSRQNYGYGYTF.

The rearrangement links TRBV2 to TRBJ1-2; D is perhaps TRBD1 (5 bases). Trimming cost V 5 bases and J 4 bases, with 17 bases left between them. Germline values: CDR1 SNHLY, CDR2 FYNNEI. CDR3 length: 15 amino acids. The CDR3 nucleotides are TGTGCCAGCAGTTCGTACGGAGGGGAGATCTATGGCTACACCTTC. Its translation: CASSSYGGEIYGYTF. Variable domain in full (rest from reference TRBV2 and TRBJ1-2): EPEVTQTPSHQVTQMGQEVILRCVPISNHLYFYWYRQILGQKVEFLVSFYNNEISEKSEIFDDQFSVERPDGSNFTLKIRSTKLEDSAMYFCASSSYGGEIYGYTFGSGTRLTVV.

V and J are TRBV11-2 and TRBJ2-3, with D possibly TRBD1 on 6 matching bases. This CDR3 is 15 amino acids long. Germline CDR1 and CDR2: SGHAT and FQNNGV. Trimming took off 5 bases at V and 7 bases at J, with 19 bases between the two ends. CDR3 sequence: CASSVSLIQGNTQYF. The CDR3 DNA sequence: TGTGCCAGCAGCGTCAGTCTTATACAGGGAAATACGCAGTATTTT. Looking up the rest from reference TRBV11-2 and TRBJ2-3 gives the full variable domain: EAGVAQSPRYKIIEKRQSVAFWCNPISGHATLYWYQQILGQGPKLLIQFQNNGVVDDSQLPKDRFSAERLKGVDSTLKIQPAKLEDSAVYLCASSVSLIQGNTQYFGPGTRLTVL.

This clone has only a few counts. The chain couples TRBV7-9 to TRBJ2-6, with D possibly matching TRBD1 (6 bases). Germline assignment: CDR1 SEHNR and CDR2 FQNEAQ (reference sequence). The CDR3 covers 18 residues. V lost 6 bases, J lost 0 bases, and 18 bases lay in between. The chain's CDR3 is CASRARQDHPSGANVLTF. CDR3 in DNA: TGTGCCAGCAGAGCTCGACAGGACCACCCCTCTGGGGCCAACGTCCTGACTTTC.

In its sample, this clone was seen a few times. The chain carries TRBV2 and TRBJ1-5; TRBD1 agrees at 7 bases. Germline V gene sequence: CDR1 SNHLY, CDR2 FYNNEI. The CDR3 is 14 amino acids. Trimming at V came to 4 bases and at J to 7 bases, leaving 7 bases not matched to a gene. The CDR3 region has the DNA TGTGCCAGCAGTGCGACAGGGCGGAACCAGCCCCAGCATTTT. This codes for CASSATGRNQPQHF.

The chain employs TRBV11-1 and TRBJ1-1; D unresolved. This CDR3 has 14 amino acids. Germline CDR1 SGHAT, CDR2 FQDESV (reference sequence). V shed 5 bases and J shed 2 bases, with 12 bases lying between them. This CDR3 reads CASSLGLANTEAFF. CDR3 coding DNA: TGTGCCAGCAGCCTCGGGTTGGCAAACACTGAAGCTTTCTTT.

This chain links TRBV18 with TRBJ1-5; D is undetermined. The CDR3 runs to 15 residues. V was clipped by 5 bases and J by 3 bases, with 14 bases between them. Germline V gene sequence: CDR1 KGHSH, CDR2 LQKENI. CDR3 sequence: CASSKARANNQPQHF. Written as DNA, the CDR3 is TGTGCCAGCTCAAAGGCGAGGGCAAACAATCAGCCCCAGCATTTT.

The chain employs TRBV7-8 and TRBJ1-2; unclear D gene. Looked up from germline, CDR1 is SGHVS and CDR2 is FQNEAQ. There are 13 residues in the CDR3. V lost 4 bases, J lost 8 bases, and 14 bases lay in between. In DNA, the CDR3 is TGTGCCAGCAGCTCCGGTTCGGAGTACGGCTACACCTTC. The encoded protein is CASSSGSEYGYTF.

This clone was observed a single time. The V gene is TRBV3-1 (or the pseudogene TRBV3-2), the J gene TRBJ2-2; 10 nucleotides agree with TRBD2. Germline V lookup: CDR1 LGHDT, CDR2 YNNKEL (reference sequence). The length of the CDR3 is 17 residues. Trimming at V came to 6 bases and at J to 6 bases, leaving 13 bases not matched to a gene. CDR3 sequence: CASREALAGEYPGELFF. CDR3 in DNA: TGTGCCAGCAGGGAGGCTCTAGCGGGGGAGTATCCCGGGGAGCTGTTTTTT.

This sequence joins TRBV29-1 and TRBJ2-2; 9 bases match TRBD2. Trimming cost V 5 bases and J 6 bases; bases outside gene matches: 10. Germline V gene sequence: CDR1 SQVTM, CDR2 ANQGSEA. The CDR3 runs to 15 residues. CDR3 protein: CSVSRGGGAAGELFF. CDR3 coding DNA: TGCAGCGTTTCCCGCGGCGGGGGGGCAGCCGGGGAGCTGTTTTTT.

The gene calls are TRBV30 and TRBJ1-2; weak D call: TRBD1 (5 bases). Germline V gives CDR1 GTSNPN, CDR2 SVGIG (reference sequence). The CDR3 is 14 amino acids. Trimming pared 4 bases from V and 1 base from J, leaving 13 bases between. This CDR3 reads CAWIGTYINYGYTF. The CDR3 DNA is TGTGCCTGGATAGGGACTTACATTAACTATGGCTACACCTTC.

This chain links TRBV7-3 with TRBJ2-3; D remains ambiguous. CDR3 size: 14 residues. Deletions cut 5 bases from V and 0 bases from J, with 9 bases between. Germline V gene lookup returns CDR1 SGHTA and CDR2 FQGTGA. The CDR3 DNA is TGTGCCAGCAGCCCAAGCCATAGCACAGATACGCAGTATTTT. This encodes CASSPSHSTDTQYF.